This TCR beta chain was profiled in a study of shared clonotypes between healthy human individuals. In the study overall: Per donor, CD8 memory used one plate, CD8 naive used two, CD4 memory used three and CD4 naive used three. The study's findings and limits: Sequencing depth was expected to affect clonotype sharing among donors. Rarefaction demonstrated incomplete sorted-subset sequencing despite large depth.

Germline V gives CDR1 SEHNR, CDR2 FQNEAQ (reference sequence). V gave up 5 bases and J gave up 2 bases; unmatched junction bases: 11. The CDR3 is 16 amino acids. Naive CD8 populations comprised CD45RO-negative cells positively selected for CCR7, excluding terminally differentiated effector memory CD45RA+ cells. Comments on this clone: Antigen: not known.

TCRdb's table, derived via immunoSEQ multiplex PCR, lists solely in-frame clones and lacks some. The sample holds around 1.9 million clones, about 93% seen once. This TCR came from a young man in good health. Some clones in this sample may be carry-over from other donors' samples. V gene TRBV7-9 combines with J gene TRBJ2-5; 7 positions agree with TRBD2. The sequenced material came from naive CD8+ T cells from PBMCs. CDR3 residues: CASSNYGRAAQETQYF. Here the CDR3 DNA reads TGTGCCAGCAGCAACTATGGGAGGGCCGCACAAGAGACCCAGTACTTC.